The 19 T cell receptor beta chains in this list originate from one sample, sequenced in a study of blood T cells in healthy people across ages. A sample-barcoded 5' primer and a J-beta primer mix were used in a second PCR of roughly 7 to 11 cycles. MiXCR, applied by TCRdb to the 5' RACE reads, yields one record per CDR3 protein. The table shows 590,000 or so distinct CDR3 sequences, with 25% to 30% occurring only once. Material for sequencing was blood. The receptor set was obtained from a woman aged 80 or over in good health.

In regard to this clonotype: With a much larger clone just one base away, this may be a read error. The rearrangement uses TRBV7-3 and TRBJ2-7; TRBD1 aligns across 9 bases. The CDR3 consists of 18 residues. The germline V gene encodes CDR1 SGHTA and CDR2 FQGTGA. J lost 7 bases, V lost 5 bases, and 21 bases had no gene match. The CDR3 nucleotides read TGTGCCAGCAGCCCAACAGGAGTATGGGGACAGGGCGGCAATGAGCAGTACTTC. It specifies CASSPTGVWGQGGNEQYF.

The table lists this clonotype with many counts. The chain recombines TRBV10-3 with TRBJ2-7; 7 positions match TRBD1. Trimming took 11 bases from V and 4 from J; bases not matched to a gene: 11. The CDR3 loop spans 13 amino acids. The germline CDR1 and CDR2 sequences are ENHRY and SYGVKD. CDR3 coding DNA: TGTGCCTCAGAGGGGACAGCCTCGTACGAGCAGTACTTC. This translates into CASEGTASYEQYF.

The rearrangement uses TRBV6-6 and TRBJ2-7, with TRBD2 identical over 9 bases. Trimming at V came to 7 bases and at J to 7 bases, leaving 8 bases not matched to a gene. Germline V gene data show CDR1 as MNHNY and CDR2 as SVGAGI (reference sequence). The CDR3 extends over 13 amino acids. CDR3 coding DNA: TGTGCCAGCACTAGCGGGACCCGTCGGGAGCAGTACTTC. As protein: CASTSGTRREQYF.

This clonotype came up many times. This chain uses TRBV29-1 with TRBJ2-7, with 9 bases fitting TRBD1. Germline V gene data show CDR1 as SQVTM and CDR2 as ANQGSEA. Trimming at V came to 2 bases and at J to 0 bases, leaving 8 bases not matched to a gene. The CDR3 totals 16 residues. CDR3 in DNA: TGCAGCGTTGAAACCCCACAGGGGGCCAACTCCTACGAGCAGTACTTC. Translation gives CSVETPQGANSYEQYF.

Details on this clonotype: This may be a read error: a much more frequent sequence differs by one nucleotide. The V gene is TRBV29-1, the J gene TRBJ1-6, with D possibly TRBD1 on 5 matching bases. This CDR3 comprises 13 residues. Germline V gives CDR1 SQVTM, CDR2 ANQGSEA. Here the CDR3 DNA reads TGCAGCGTTGGTGATGTCAGCCCGGGGCCCCCCCACTTT. This translates into CSVGDVSPGPPHF.

At least ten counts were recorded for this clonotype. This chain uses TRBV27 with TRBJ1-2, with D possibly TRBD1 on 5 matching bases. Trimming left V 5 bases short and J 5 bases short, with 15 bases between. The CDR3 is made up of 14 amino acids. Germline V CDR1 and CDR2: MNHEY, SMNVEV (reference sequence). This CDR3 reads CASSPQGRAYGYTF. The CDR3 DNA reads TGTGCCAGCAGTCCGCAGGGACGGGCTTATGGCTACACCTTC.

Ten or more counts support this clonotype. This chain joins TRBV5-1 and TRBJ2-1; possibly TRBD1 for D (5 bases). Germline assignment: CDR1 SGHRS and CDR2 YFSETQ. This CDR3 region has 16 residues. The V and J ends lost 4 bases and 5 bases respectively, with 19 bases between them. The CDR3 region has the DNA TGCGCCAGCAGCCCCCGAGGCGTTAGCAGGGACAATGAGCAGTTCTTC. Its protein product is CASSPRGVSRDNEQFF.

This clonotype has ten or more counts. The J gene is TRBJ2-1, the V gene TRBV20-1, with a tentative D call TRBD2 (6 bases). Trimming removed 6 bases from V and 6 bases from J, with 21 bases in between. CDR1 DFQATT and CDR2 SNEGSKA come from the germline V gene (reference sequence). This CDR3 is built from 15 residues. The CDR3 is CSARRGGAYPNEQFF. CDR3 DNA sequence: TGCAGTGCCCGGCGTGGCGGGGCGTACCCCAATGAGCAGTTCTTC.

The chain has TRBV6-2 or TRBV6-3 and TRBJ2-2; D ambiguous. CDR3 size: 15 residues. V lost 4 bases to trimming and J lost 2 bases, with 11 bases between them. Germline CDR1 reads MNHEY; CDR2 reads SVGEGT. CDR3 coding DNA: TGTGCCAGCAGTTTAGGCAGGTTTAACACCGGGGAGCTGTTTTTT. The encoded protein is CASSLGRFNTGELFF.

There are many counts of this clonotype. The chain has TRBV29-1 and TRBJ2-3, with TRBD1 matching 9 bases. The length of the CDR3 is 14 residues. Germline assignment: CDR1 SQVTM and CDR2 ANQGSEA. The trim removed 5 bases at V and 5 bases at J, leaving 8 bases unmatched. The CDR3 DNA follows: TGCAGCGTTTCTAACAGGGGGCTGGGAGATACGCAGTATTTT. Its protein is CSVSNRGLGDTQYF.

This clonotype was seen many times. This sequence joins TRBV7-8 and TRBJ1-6, with D possibly matching TRBD1 (5 bases). Germline V lookup: CDR1 SGHVS, CDR2 FQNEAQ. V was clipped by 5 bases and J by 7 bases, with 15 bases between them. The CDR3 contains 15 residues. CDR3 nucleotide sequence: TGTGCCAGCAGCCCTCGGGACGGCGGGAATTCACCCCTCCACTTT. Translated: CASSPRDGGNSPLHF. Full variable domain (outside the CDR3, taken from reference TRBV7-8 and TRBJ1-6): GAGVSQSPRYKVAKRGQDVALRCDPISGHVSLFWYQQALGQGPEFLTYFQNEAQLDKSGLPSDRFFAERPEGSVSTLKIQRTQQEDSAVYLCASSPRDGGNSPLHFGNGTRLTVT.

Only one count was recorded for this clonotype. The chain couples TRBV7-2 to TRBJ2-5; the match to TRBD2 covers 9 bases. J lost 7 bases, V lost 5 bases, and 14 bases had no gene match. The CDR3 length is 16 residues. Germline V gene sequence: CDR1 SGHTA, CDR2 FQGNSA. CDR3 coding DNA: TGTGCCAGCAGCCTGAGGACGAGCGGGGGGCGGACGACCCAGTACTTC. It is translated as CASSLRTSGGRTTQYF.

Many counts were recorded for this clonotype. Written as DNA, the CDR3 is TGTGCCAGCAGTGTGTCGGAGCAATACAATGAGCAGTTCTTC. Translating it yields CASSVSEQYNEQFF. V and J are TRBV2 and TRBJ2-1; D unresolved. Germline CDR1 is SNHLY and CDR2 is FYNNEI. CDR3 length: 14 amino acids. Trimming cost V 4 bases and J 4 bases, with 11 bases left between them.

The gene calls are TRBV6-5 and TRBJ1-1, with 10 bases fitting TRBD1. V was clipped by 2 bases and J by 6 bases; unmatched bases: 6. Germline values: CDR1 MNHEY, CDR2 SVGAGI. This CDR3 contains 15 residues. The CDR3 bases are TGTGCCAGCAGTTACCTGGGACAGGGGACGTCTGAAGCTTTCTTT. Protein: CASSYLGQGTSEAFF.

This clonotype was seen repeatedly, ten times or more. The chain recombines TRBV7-8 with TRBJ1-5; weak D call: TRBD1 (5 bases). The V gene's germline CDR1 is SGHVS and CDR2 FQNEAQ. The V gene lost 0 bases and the J gene lost 6 bases, with 9 bases spanning the gap. CDR3 length equals 14 residues. This chain's CDR3 is CASSLAGAGQPQHF. In DNA, the CDR3 is TGTGCCAGCAGCTTAGCAGGGGCTGGTCAGCCCCAGCATTTT.

This clonotype was counted between two and nine times. J is TRBJ2-1 and V is TRBV11-2, with D unresolved. Trimming stripped 0 bases from V and 0 bases from J, with 9 bases between. Germline CDR1 is SGHAT and CDR2 is FQNNGV. CDR3 length equals 16 residues. CDR3 DNA sequence: TGTGCCAGCAGCTTAGAAGGTTGGAGCTCCTACAATGAGCAGTTCTTC. It yields the protein CASSLEGWSSYNEQFF.

This clonotype was detected ten times or more. The V and J genes are TRBV7-2 and TRBJ2-1; possible D gene TRBD1, 5 bases. V dropped 5 bases and J dropped 6 bases, with 17 bases sitting between them. The CDR3 length is 15 residues. In germline, CDR1 is SGHTA, CDR2 FQGNSA. The CDR3 DNA sequence: TGTGCCAGCAGCGCCGACAGCTCCTACGGCAATGAGCAGTTCTTC. Amino acids: CASSADSSYGNEQFF.

The J gene is TRBJ2-3, the V gene TRBV3-1; the D is unclear. Germline loops: CDR1 LGHDT, CDR2 YNNKEL (reference sequence). The V end lost 1 base, the J end lost 4 bases, and 18 bases lay between the germline ends. CDR3 length equals 17 residues. The CDR3 is CASSQVRAQRRADTQYF. The DNA of the CDR3 is TGTGCCAGCAGCCAAGTTAGGGCCCAAAGACGCGCAGATACGCAGTATTTT.

This clonotype came up many times. The junction does not match germline at one end; this may be a read error. The J gene is TRBJ2-6, the V gene TRBV28; D gene ambiguous. Germline assignment: CDR1 MDHEN and CDR2 SYDVKM. The CDR3 is 14 amino acids. CDR3 in DNA: TGTGCCAGCAGCCCGTCAGGTGGGGACAACGTCCTGACTTTC. This translates into CASSPSGGDNVLTF. The whole variable domain, filled in from reference TRBV28 and TRBJ2-6, reads DVKVTQSSRYLVKRTGEKVFLECVQDMDHENMFWYRQDPGLGLRLIYFSYDVKMKEKGDIPEGYSVSREKKERFSLILESASTNQTSMYLCASSPSGGDNVLTFGAGSRLTVL.